The following is a T cell receptor beta chain sequence with its context. Its antigen remains unknown. The data belong to a study of neurological immune-mediated disorders. Broader study findings: The highest TCR clonal expansion occurred in HTLV-1-associated myelopathy; multiple sclerosis fell below healthy controls.

Synthesis of cDNA was accomplished via 5'RACE employing 10-nucleotide random UMIs. TCRdb itself ran the 5' RACE reads through MiXCR, one entry per CDR3 protein. The data show some 48,000 distinct CDR3 sequences, around 5.8% seen once. CDR1 and CDR2 from the germline V gene are MNHEY and SVGEGT. Trimming stripped 2 bases from V and 2 bases from J, with 16 bases between. CDR3 length: 17 residues. The specimen was CD4+ T cells from blood. The receptor comes from a woman between 18 and 30 years old with multiple sclerosis. The chain couples TRBV6-2 or TRBV6-3 to TRBJ1-3; D uncertain. This CDR3 is CASSYRNPWRTGNTIYF. In DNA form, the CDR3 reads TGTGCCAGCAGTTACCGAAACCCCTGGAGGACTGGAAACACCATATATTTT.